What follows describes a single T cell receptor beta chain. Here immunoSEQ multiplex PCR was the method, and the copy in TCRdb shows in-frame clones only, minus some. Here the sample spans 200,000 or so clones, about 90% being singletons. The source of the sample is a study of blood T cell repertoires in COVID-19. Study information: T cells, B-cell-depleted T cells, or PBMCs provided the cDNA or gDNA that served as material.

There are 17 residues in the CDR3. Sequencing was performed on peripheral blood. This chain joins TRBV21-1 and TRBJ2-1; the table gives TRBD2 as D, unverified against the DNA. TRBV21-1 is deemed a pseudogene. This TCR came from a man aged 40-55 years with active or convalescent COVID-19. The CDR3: CASSKEEPSSSYNEQFF. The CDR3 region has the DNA TGTGCCAGCAGCAAAGAGGAGCCCTCCAGCTCCTACAATGAGCAGTTCTTC.